This TCR beta chain was profiled in a study of cytomegalovirus exposure and HLA in healthy donors. Study-wide points: Reports credit the classifier with highly specific, highly sensitive diagnosis of cytomegalovirus status. Cytomegalovirus association was assigned to 150 to 200 TCR beta chains. Common viral pathogens were later found to be apparently linked to several of the most significant clusters.

The V segment lost 2 bases and the J segment 8 bases; nucleotides outside the gene matches: 9. The germline CDR1 and CDR2 sequences are LNHDA and SQIVND (reference sequence). CDR3 length: 17 amino acids. Both 60 Vbeta primers and 13 Jbeta primers went into the PCR. Method: immunoSEQ multiplex PCR; TCRdb's copy keeps in-frame clones and lacks some. The table shows more than 95,000 clones, with less than 85% occurring only once. Of note for this clone: What it recognizes is unknown.

Sequencing was done on a sample of PBMCs. The receptor was isolated from a young man in good health and CMV-seropositive. This chain links TRBV19 with TRBJ2-1; 13 positions match TRBD2. The CDR3 sequence: CASSINPGTSGADEQFF. CDR3 in DNA: TGTGCCAGTAGTATAAATCCCGGGACTAGCGGGGCCGATGAGCAGTTCTTC. Supplemented by reference TRBV19 and TRBJ2-1, the full variable domain reads DGGITQSPKYLFRKEGQNVTLSCEQNLNHDAMYWYRQDPGQGLRLIYYSQIVNDFQKGDIAEGYSVSREKKESFPLTVTSAQKNPTAFYLCASSINPGTSGADEQFFGPGTRLTVL.